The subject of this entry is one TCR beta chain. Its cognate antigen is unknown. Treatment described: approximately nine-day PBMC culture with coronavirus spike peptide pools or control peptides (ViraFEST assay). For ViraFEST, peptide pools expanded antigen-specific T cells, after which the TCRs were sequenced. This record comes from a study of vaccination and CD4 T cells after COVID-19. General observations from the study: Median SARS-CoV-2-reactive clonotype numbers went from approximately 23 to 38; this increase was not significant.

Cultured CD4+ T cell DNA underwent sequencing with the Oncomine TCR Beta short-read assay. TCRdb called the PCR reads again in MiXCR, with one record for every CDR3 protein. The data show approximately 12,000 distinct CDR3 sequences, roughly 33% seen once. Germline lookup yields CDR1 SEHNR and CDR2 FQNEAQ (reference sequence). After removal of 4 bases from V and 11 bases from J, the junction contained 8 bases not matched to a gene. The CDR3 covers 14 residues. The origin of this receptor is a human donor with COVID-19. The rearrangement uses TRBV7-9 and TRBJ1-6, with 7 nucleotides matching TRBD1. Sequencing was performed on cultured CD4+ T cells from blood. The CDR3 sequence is CASSYQGGGPPLHF. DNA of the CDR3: TGTGCCAGCAGCTATCAAGGGGGCGGGCCACCCCTCCACTTT.